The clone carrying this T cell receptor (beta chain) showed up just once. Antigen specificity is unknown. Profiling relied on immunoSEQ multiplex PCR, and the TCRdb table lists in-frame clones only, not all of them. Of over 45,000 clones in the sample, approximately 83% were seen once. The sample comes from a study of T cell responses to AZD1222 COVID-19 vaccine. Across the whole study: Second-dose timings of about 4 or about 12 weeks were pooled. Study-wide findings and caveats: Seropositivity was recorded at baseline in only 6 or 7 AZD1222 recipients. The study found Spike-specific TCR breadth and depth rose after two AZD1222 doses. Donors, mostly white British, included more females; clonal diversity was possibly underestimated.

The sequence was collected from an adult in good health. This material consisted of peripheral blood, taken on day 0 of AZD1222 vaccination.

CDR3 region: CASRTGQGGTLSNQPQHF. Written as DNA, the CDR3 is TGTGCCAGCAGGACGGGACAGGGCGGAACACTTAGCAATCAGCCCCAGCATTTT. J is TRBJ1-5 and V is TRBV25-1; 9 positions match TRBD1. Germline-derived CDR1 and CDR2 are MGHDK and SYGVNS. V was clipped by 6 bases and J by 0 bases; unmatched bases: 12. CDR3 length: 18 residues.